Sequencing of this T cell receptor beta chain was carried out in a study of T cells in Graves' hyperthyroidism and ophthalmopathy. Ophthalmopathy in the patients scored at least 3 on Clinical Activity Score and at least 4 on NOSPECS grade, lasting under 3 months. This CDR3 is 15 amino acids long. CDR1 and CDR2 from the germline V gene are MDHEN and SYDVKM. V lost 5 bases, J lost 5 bases, and 18 bases lay in between. TCR beta CDR3 regions were amplified from RNA. The study used the HTBI primer set for a first-round RT-PCR of the TCR CDR3. TCRdb re-called the multiplex PCR reads with MiXCR, one entry per CDR3 protein. The sample gives 300,000 to 450,000 distinct CDR3 sequences, around 18% of which show up once; roughly a sixth is in the top ten. This clonotype came up many times.

The genes are TRBV28 and TRBJ2-5, with a possible D match to TRBD1 (7 bases). This TCR came from a woman in her thirties or forties with Graves' ophthalmopathy. Sequencing used blood. DNA for the CDR3: TGTGCCAGCAGTCTAAGACAGGGAGGAAGGGAGACCCAGTACTTC. This encodes CASSLRQGGRETQYF. The entire variable domain, with the rest obtained from reference TRBV28 and TRBJ2-5, is as follows: DVKVTQSSRYLVKRTGEKVFLECVQDMDHENMFWYRQDPGLGLRLIYFSYDVKMKEKGDIPEGYSVSREKKERFSLILESASTNQTSMYLCASSLRQGGRETQYFGPGTRLLVL.